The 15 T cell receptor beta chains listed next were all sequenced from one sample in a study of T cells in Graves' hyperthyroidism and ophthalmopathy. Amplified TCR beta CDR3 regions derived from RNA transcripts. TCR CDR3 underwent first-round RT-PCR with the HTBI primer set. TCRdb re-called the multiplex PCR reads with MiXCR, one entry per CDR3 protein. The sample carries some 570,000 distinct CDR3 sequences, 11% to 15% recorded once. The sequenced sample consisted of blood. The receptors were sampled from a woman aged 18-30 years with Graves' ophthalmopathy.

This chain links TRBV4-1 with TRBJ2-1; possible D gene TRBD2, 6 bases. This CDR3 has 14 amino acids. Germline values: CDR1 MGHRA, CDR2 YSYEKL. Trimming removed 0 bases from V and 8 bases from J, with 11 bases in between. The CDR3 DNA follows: TGCGCCAGCAGCCAAGACACCCGGGAGTATGAGCAGTTCTTC. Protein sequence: CASSQDTREYEQFF.

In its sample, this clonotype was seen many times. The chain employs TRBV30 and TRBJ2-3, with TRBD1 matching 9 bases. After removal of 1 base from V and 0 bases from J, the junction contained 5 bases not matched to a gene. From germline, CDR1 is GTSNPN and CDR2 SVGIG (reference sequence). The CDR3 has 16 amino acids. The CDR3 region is CAWSGGDRASTDTQYF. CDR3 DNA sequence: TGTGCCTGGAGTGGGGGGGACAGGGCTAGCACAGATACGCAGTATTTT. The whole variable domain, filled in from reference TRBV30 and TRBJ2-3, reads SQTIHQWPATLVQPVGSPLSLECTVEGTSNPNLYWYRQAAGRGLQLLFYSVGIGQISSEVPQNLSASRPQDRQFILSSKKLLLSDSGFYLCAWSGGDRASTDTQYFGPGTRLTVL.

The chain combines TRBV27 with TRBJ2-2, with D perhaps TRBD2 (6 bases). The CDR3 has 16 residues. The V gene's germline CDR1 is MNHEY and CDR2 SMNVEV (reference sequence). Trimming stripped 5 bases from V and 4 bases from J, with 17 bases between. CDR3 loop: CASSHKVGRGTGELFF. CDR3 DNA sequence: TGTGCCAGCAGTCACAAAGTTGGGCGGGGCACCGGGGAGCTGTTTTTT.

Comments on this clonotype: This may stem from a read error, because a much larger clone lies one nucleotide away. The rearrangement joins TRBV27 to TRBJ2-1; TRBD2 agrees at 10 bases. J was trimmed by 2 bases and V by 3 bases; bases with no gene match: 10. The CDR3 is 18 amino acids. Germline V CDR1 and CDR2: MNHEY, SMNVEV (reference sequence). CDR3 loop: CASSLWGSGRFTYNEQFF. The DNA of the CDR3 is TGTGCCAGCAGTTTGTGGGGTAGCGGGAGGTTTACCTACAATGAGCAGTTCTTC.

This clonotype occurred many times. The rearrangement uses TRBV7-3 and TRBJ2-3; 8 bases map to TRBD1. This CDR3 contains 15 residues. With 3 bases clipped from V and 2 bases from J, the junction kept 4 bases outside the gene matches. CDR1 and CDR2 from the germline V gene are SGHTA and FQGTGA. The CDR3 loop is CASSLTGEATDTQYF. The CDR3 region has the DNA TGTGCCAGCAGCTTGACAGGGGAGGCCACAGATACGCAGTATTTT.

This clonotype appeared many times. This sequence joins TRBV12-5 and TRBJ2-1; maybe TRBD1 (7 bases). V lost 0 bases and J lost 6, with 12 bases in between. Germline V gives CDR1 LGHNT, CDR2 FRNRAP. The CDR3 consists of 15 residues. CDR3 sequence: CASGLVQGGLNEQFF. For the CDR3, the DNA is TGTGCTAGTGGTTTGGTCCAGGGGGGTCTCAATGAGCAGTTCTTC.

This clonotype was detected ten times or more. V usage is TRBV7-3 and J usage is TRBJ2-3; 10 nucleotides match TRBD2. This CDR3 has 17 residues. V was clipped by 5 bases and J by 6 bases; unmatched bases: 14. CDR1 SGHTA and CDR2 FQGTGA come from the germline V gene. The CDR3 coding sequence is TGTGCCAGCAGCCCTCGGGCTAGCGGGAGAATAACTGATACGCAGTATTTT. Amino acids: CASSPRASGRITDTQYF.

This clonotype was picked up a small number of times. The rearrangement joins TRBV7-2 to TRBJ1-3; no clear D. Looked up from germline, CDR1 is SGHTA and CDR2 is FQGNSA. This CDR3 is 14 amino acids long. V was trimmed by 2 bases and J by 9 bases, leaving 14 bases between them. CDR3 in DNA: TGTGCCAGCAGCTTAACTATGGAGGGTACCACCATATATTTT. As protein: CASSLTMEGTTIYF.

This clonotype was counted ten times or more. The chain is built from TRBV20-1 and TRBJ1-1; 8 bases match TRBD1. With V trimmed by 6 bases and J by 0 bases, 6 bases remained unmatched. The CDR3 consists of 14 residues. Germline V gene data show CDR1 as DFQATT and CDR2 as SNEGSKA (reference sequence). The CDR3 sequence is CSADRAEMNTEAFF. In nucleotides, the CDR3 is TGCAGTGCGGACAGGGCCGAAATGAACACTGAAGCTTTCTTT.

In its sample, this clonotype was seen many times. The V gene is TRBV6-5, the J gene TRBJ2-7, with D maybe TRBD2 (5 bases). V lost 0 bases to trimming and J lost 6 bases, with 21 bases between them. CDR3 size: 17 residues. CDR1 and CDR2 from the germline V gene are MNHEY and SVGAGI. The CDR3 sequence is CASSYSNSAYGVGEQYF. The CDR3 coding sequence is TGTGCCAGCAGTTACTCGAATAGCGCATATGGGGTTGGCGAGCAGTACTTC.

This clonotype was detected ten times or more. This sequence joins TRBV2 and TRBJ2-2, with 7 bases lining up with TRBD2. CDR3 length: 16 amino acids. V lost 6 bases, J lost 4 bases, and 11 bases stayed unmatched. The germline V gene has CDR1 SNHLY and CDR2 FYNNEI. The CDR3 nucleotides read TGTGCCAGCAGCGGACTAGTTACCGGTACCACCGGGGAGCTGTTTTTT. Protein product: CASSGLVTGTTGELFF.

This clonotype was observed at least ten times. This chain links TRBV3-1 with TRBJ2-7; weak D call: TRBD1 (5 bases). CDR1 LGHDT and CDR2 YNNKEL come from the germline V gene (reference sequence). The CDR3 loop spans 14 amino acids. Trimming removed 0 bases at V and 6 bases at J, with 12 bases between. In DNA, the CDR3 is TGTGCCAGCAGCCAAGATCGGCAGGGAACCGAGCAGTACTTC. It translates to CASSQDRQGTEQYF.

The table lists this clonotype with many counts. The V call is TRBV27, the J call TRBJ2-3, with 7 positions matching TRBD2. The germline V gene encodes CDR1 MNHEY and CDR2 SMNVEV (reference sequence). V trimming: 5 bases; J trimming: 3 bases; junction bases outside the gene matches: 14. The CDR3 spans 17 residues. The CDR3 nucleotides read TGTGCCAGCAGTCATATCCTAACCGGGACTACGACAGATACGCAGTATTTT. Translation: CASSHILTGTTTDTQYF.

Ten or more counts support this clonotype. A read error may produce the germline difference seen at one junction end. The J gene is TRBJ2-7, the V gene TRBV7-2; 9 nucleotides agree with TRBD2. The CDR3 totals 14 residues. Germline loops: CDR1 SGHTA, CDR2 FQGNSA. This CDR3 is CASSLAGLSYEQYF. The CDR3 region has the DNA TGTGCCAGCAGCCTAGCGGGACTCAGCTACGAGCAGTACTTC.

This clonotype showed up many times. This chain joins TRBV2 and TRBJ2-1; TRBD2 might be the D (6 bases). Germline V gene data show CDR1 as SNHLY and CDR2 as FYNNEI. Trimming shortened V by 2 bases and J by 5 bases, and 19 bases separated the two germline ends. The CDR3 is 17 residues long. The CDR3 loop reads CASSESGGTVLDNEQFF. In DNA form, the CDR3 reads TGTGCCAGCAGTGAAAGTGGAGGGACGGTCCTTGACAATGAGCAGTTCTTC.